The 8 T cell receptor beta chains listed next were all sequenced from one sample in a study of early T cells in non-severe SARS-CoV-2 infection. MiXCR, applied by TCRdb to the 5' RACE reads, yields one record per CDR3 protein. Here the sample spans about 44,000 distinct CDR3 sequences, 20% to 25% being singletons. The sequencing here drew on whole blood, taken at baseline. These receptors were taken from an adult who was a healthcare worker with PCR-confirmed SARS-CoV-2 infection or an uninfected control (not recorded which).

This clonotype was seen a handful of times. The rearrangement joins TRBV5-1 to TRBJ1-1; no reliable D call. V was clipped by 6 bases and J by 1 base, with 16 bases between them. Germline CDR1 and CDR2: SGHRS and YFSETQ. The CDR3 loop spans 15 amino acids. In DNA form, the CDR3 reads TGCGCCAGCACCTCTGGATATAGCCAGAACACTGAAGCTTTCTTT. Its protein is CASTSGYSQNTEAFF. The full variable domain, in which reference TRBV5-1 and TRBJ1-1 provide the parts outside the CDR3, is KAGVTQTPRYLIKTRGQQVTLSCSPISGHRSVSWYQQTPGQGLQFLFEYFSETQRNKGNFPGRFSGRQFSNSRSEMNVSTLELGDSALYLCASTSGYSQNTEAFFGQGTRLTVV.

The chain uses TRBV30 and TRBJ2-3; D not resolved. The CDR3 extends over 13 amino acids. Trimming took 0 bases from V and 0 from J, leaving 4 bases between them. CDR1 GTSNPN and CDR2 SVGIG come from the germline V gene (reference sequence). CDR3 sequence reads: CAWSVASTDTQYF. In nucleotides, the CDR3 is TGTGCCTGGAGTGTTGCCAGCACAGATACGCAGTATTTT. The complete variable domain, with remaining parts taken from reference TRBV30 and TRBJ2-3, reads SQTIHQWPATLVQPVGSPLSLECTVEGTSNPNLYWYRQAAGRGLQLLFYSVGIGQISSEVPQNLSASRPQDRQFILSSKKLLLSDSGFYLCAWSVASTDTQYFGPGTRLTVL.

This clonotype was seen a few times. This chain connects TRBV14 to TRBJ2-1; a possible D gene is TRBD2 (7 bases). CDR3 length: 18 residues. The germline gives CDR1 SGHDN, CDR2 FVKESK. The V end lost 4 bases, the J end lost 7 bases, and 26 bases lay between the germline ends. The CDR3 region is CASSRSLTRGAQVNEQFF. The CDR3 nucleotides are TGTGCCAGCAGCCGGAGCCTAACCCGGGGGGCCCAGGTGAATGAGCAGTTCTTC.

V is TRBV30 and J is TRBJ2-3; possible D gene TRBD1, 5 bases. This CDR3 is built from 13 residues. The V end lost 0 bases, the J end lost 4 bases, and 8 bases lay between the germline ends. CDR1 and CDR2 (germline): GTSNPN, SVGIG (reference sequence). CDR3 residues: CAWSVQGADTQYF. The CDR3 DNA reads TGTGCCTGGAGTGTACAAGGGGCAGATACGCAGTATTTT.

The V and J genes are TRBV6-6 and TRBJ2-5; D is ambiguous. The CDR3 consists of 12 residues. Germline lookup yields CDR1 MNHNY and CDR2 SVGAGI (reference sequence). Trimming left V 0 bases short and J 4 bases short, with 3 bases between. The CDR3 protein is CASSYSSETQYF. CDR3 bases: TGTGCCAGCAGTTACTCTTCAGAGACCCAGTACTTC.

The chain couples TRBV5-6 to TRBJ1-2; 8 bases map to TRBD1. After removal of 4 bases from V and 4 bases from J, the junction contained 6 bases not matched to a gene. CDR3 length: 14 amino acids. In germline, CDR1 is SGHDT, CDR2 YYEEEE. CDR3 in amino acids: CASSPGQAVYGYTF. CDR3 nucleotide sequence: TGTGCCAGCAGCCCGGGACAGGCGGTCTATGGCTACACCTTC. The complete variable domain, with remaining parts taken from reference TRBV5-6 and TRBJ1-2, reads DAGVTQSPTHLIKTRGQQVTLRCSPKSGHDTVSWYQQALGQGPQFIFQYYEEEERQRGNFPDRFSGHQFPNYSSELNVNALLLGDSALYLCASSPGQAVYGYTFGSGTRLTVV.

The chain couples TRBV10-3 to TRBJ2-2, with TRBD1 identical over 7 bases. With V trimmed by 3 bases and J by 4 bases, 5 bases remained unmatched. Germline V gives CDR1 ENHRY, CDR2 SYGVKD. The CDR3 is 15 amino acids. The CDR3 nucleotides read TGTGCCATCAGTGAAACCGGGACAGTCACCGGGGAGCTGTTTTTT. Its protein product is CAISETGTVTGELFF.

A single count supports this clonotype. The V gene is TRBV7-9, the J gene TRBJ1-4; unclear D gene. Trimming took 5 bases from V and 3 from J, leaving 16 bases between them. CDR1 is SEHNR and CDR2 is FQNEAQ in the germline V gene (reference sequence). The length of the CDR3 is 16 residues. The CDR3 coding sequence is TGTGCCAGCAGCCCCCGAGGTTATGCTTCTAATGAAAAACTGTTTTTT. Translated: CASSPRGYASNEKLFF.